This TCR beta chain was sequenced in a study of regulatory T cells in long-lasting Graves disease (dated by TCRdb to the early 2020s). Concerning the study at large: To count as having persistent Graves' disease, a patient had to have received antithyroid drug treatment for over 5 years with TSH receptor autoantibodies remaining persistently positive. The study was conducted in China and was registered as a clinical trial. A total of roughly 35 samples were covered by TCR sequencing, comprising around 13 persistent and around 20 newly diagnosed Graves' disease patients. This study used TCR sequencing and RNA sequencing of peripheral blood to compare persistent Graves' disease patients against newly diagnosed Graves' disease patients. In the clinical cohort, patients with persistent Graves' disease had used antithyroid drugs for an average of around 10 years.

General study outcomes and caveats: As a limitation, the authors acknowledged that the small sample size may reduce accuracy. TRBV28, TRBJ1-2 and TRBJ2-5 were preferentially used in persistent disease, while TRBV20-1 and TRBJ2-1 were favored in newly diagnosed disease. The study examined only peripheral blood because the primary lesion, thyroid tissue, could not be accessed. Compared with newly diagnosed patients, persistent Graves' disease patients had lower TCR Shannon entropy and fewer highly expanded clones, which suggests clonal expansion. Only the TCR beta chain was sequenced and analyzed. Patients with persistent disease shared more public clonotypes (approximately 2,500) than newly diagnosed patients did (966).

In the paper's terms, the time point label means: persistent/refractory GD, antithyroid drugs over 5 years with positive TRAb. For both TCR sequencing and RNA sequencing, RNA was extracted from PBMCs using TRIzol. The diagnosis of Graves' disease followed American Thyroid Association guidelines. Recruitment of patients was carried out at an endocrinology department in Xi'an, China. Each patient gave approximately 9 milliliters of peripheral blood, collected in an EDTA anticoagulant tube. Ficoll Paque Plus density gradient separation was used to isolate PBMCs, and no additional T cell sorting was done. An Agilent 2100 Bioanalyzer and agarose gel were used to check RNA quality, while a NanoDrop 2000 measured RNA concentration. Libraries were made using multiplex PCR. These reads were obtained on an Illumina HiSeq 4000. CDR3 regions were amplified by Arm-PCR with iRepertoire HTBI primers to construct TCR beta libraries. Gel purification was performed on PCR products prior to sequencing. The study's processing was this. A total of roughly 58 TRBV and approximately 13 TRBJ segments were identified across samples and were used for gene usage analysis of CDR3 amino acid clonotypes. COPE and FqMerger were used to merge filtered high-quality paired reads into contigs. BLAST was used to align contigs to the IMGT TRBV, TRBD and TRBJ reference genes, and CDR3 was defined following IMGT. Highly expanded clones were defined as clonotypes with a frequency above 0.1%. Repertoire diversity was measured by Shannon entropy, and V-J evenness by the Gini coefficient. Public clonotypes were defined as clonotypes shared by more than one individual. TCRdb took the public reads, trimmed them with fastp at Q25, ran MiXCR for clone calling and kept in-frame beta chains. Each CDR3 protein appears once, grouped with its most common genes and DNA. The V and J calls and clone size come from TCRdb's table, not from the authors' own analysis. The table for this sample lists roughly 500,000 distinct CDR3 sequences; roughly 20% of them were counted only once. Roughly 8% of the sample is held by the ten biggest clonotypes.

V is pared back by 0 bases and J by 3 bases, with 12 bases lying between the germline termini. Via the germline V gene, CDR1 is SGHAT and CDR2 FQNNGV. Taken from cysteine to phenylalanine, the CDR3 has 15 residues. Only the CDR3 DNA stays, 45 bases, in frame from base 1. This clonotype was seen ten or more times. It lacks a known antigen. No quality values exist for individual bases; no much larger clone is one base distant. This clonotype originated in a female donor with Graves disease. The chain couples TRBV11-2 to TRBJ2-7; a weak D assignment points to TRBD1 (5 bases agree). Here the sequenced sample was peripheral blood mononuclear cells (PBMCs), taken when the disease was refractory, from a patient treated with antithyroid drugs. For the CDR3, the sequence is CASSLEWGRDYEQYF. The nucleotide sequence reads TGTGCCAGCAGCTTAGAGTGGGGCAGGGACTACGAGCAGTACTTC.